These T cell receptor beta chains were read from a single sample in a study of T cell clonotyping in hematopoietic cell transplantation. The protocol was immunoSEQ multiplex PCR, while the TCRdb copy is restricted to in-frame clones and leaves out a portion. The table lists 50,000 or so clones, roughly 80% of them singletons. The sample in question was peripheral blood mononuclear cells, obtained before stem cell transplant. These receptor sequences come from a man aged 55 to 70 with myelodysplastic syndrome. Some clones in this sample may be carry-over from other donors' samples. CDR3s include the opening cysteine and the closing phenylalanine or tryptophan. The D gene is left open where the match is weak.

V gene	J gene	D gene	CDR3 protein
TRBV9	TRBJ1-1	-	CASSLEGVTEAFF
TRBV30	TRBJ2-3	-	CAWSVGPDTQYF
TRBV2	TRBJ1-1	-	CASKRDMNTEAFF
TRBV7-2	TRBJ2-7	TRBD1	CASSLGPSGGASYEQYF
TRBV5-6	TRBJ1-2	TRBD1	CASSLVGTGGYGYTF
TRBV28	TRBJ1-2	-	CASSLARHGYTF
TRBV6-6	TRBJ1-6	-	CASSYSGGRGSPLHF
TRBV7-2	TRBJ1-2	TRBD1	CASSPRTGGLNYGYTF
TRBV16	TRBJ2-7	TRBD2	CASSPVRTSYEQYF
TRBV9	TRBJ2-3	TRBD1	CASSVEVGDRVSTDTQYF
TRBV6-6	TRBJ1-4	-	CASRPGSDNEKLFF
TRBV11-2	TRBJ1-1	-	CASSLVLGVGSEAFF
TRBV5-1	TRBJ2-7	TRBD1	CASSWGQGFVYEQYF
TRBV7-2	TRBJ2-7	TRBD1	CASSLGTGYYEQYF
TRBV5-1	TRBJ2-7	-	CASSLVPGSYEQYF
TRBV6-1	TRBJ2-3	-	CAGQGKGHTDTQYF
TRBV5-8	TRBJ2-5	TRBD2	CASSPLPGGYQETQYF
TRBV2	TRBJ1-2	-	CASSVFGGYGYTF
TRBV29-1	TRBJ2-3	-	CSVRGSTADTQYF
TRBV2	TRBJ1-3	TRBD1	CASSEGTGGGNTIYF
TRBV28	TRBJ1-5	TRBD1	CASSSGGSGNQPQHF
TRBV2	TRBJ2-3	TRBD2	CASSPLSGGGADTQYF
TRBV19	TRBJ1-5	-	CASSIGTADNQPQHF
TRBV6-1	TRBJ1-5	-	CASSGYSNQPQHF
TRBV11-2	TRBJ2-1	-	CASSFTGANEQFF
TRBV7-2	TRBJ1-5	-	CASSSETLSGNQPQHF
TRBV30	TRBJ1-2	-	CAWTGERRTNYGYTF
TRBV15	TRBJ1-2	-	CATSRDGGQAYGYTF
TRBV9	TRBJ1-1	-	CASSVGPRTEAFF
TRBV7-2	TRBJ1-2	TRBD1	CASSTGTGVINYGYTF
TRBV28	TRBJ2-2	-	CASRIGWAGELFF
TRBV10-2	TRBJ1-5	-	CASREHGEGNQPQHF